This TCR beta chain was observed in a study of control samples from healthy donors and cancer patients. The CDR3 loop spans 12 amino acids. CDR1 SGHRS and CDR2 YFSETQ come from the germline V gene. V lost 3 bases and J lost 5, with 8 bases in between. Sequencing used immunoSEQ multiplex PCR; TCRdb keeps in-frame clones, though not all of them. The data contain about 80,000 clones, roughly 89% of them singletons. The sample was blood. This chain links TRBV5-1 with TRBJ1-2, with D hard to call. The receptor was derived from a man in his forties or fifties in good health. CDR3 coding DNA: TGCGCCAGCAGCTCGGGAGTTTATGGCTACACCTTC. Translating it yields CASSSGVYGYTF. Combining the CDR3 with reference TRBV5-1 and TRBJ1-2 gives the whole variable domain KAGVTQTPRYLIKTRGQQVTLSCSPISGHRSVSWYQQTPGQGLQFLFEYFSETQRNKGNFPGRFSGRQFSNSRSEMNVSTLELGDSALYLCASSSGVYGYTFGSGTRLTVV.